These T cell receptor beta chains were read from a single sample in a study of long-term antiretroviral therapy in people with HIV. Using immunoSEQ multiplex PCR, the repertoire was profiled, and TCRdb retains in-frame clones only, with some absent. The sample yields about 25,000 clones, 80% to 85% seen once. The sample consisted of unsorted PBMCs, taken around 4.1 years after starting antiretroviral therapy. The source is a man aged 25-40 years with HIV. Both conserved end residues are part of each CDR3. A D gene is named only where the DNA matches it firmly. The listing skips clone size in some rows; elsewhere it reads once, few, many or a size class.

NA TRBJ1-2 TRBV28 TRBD1 CASSDRVSYGYTF TGTGCCAGCAGTGACAGGGTTTCCTATGGCTACACCTTC
once TRBJ1-2 TRBV29-1 TRBD1 CSVEGRTGNPYGYTF TGCAGCGTTGAAGGGAGGACAGGGAACCCCTATGGCTACACCTTC
NA TRBJ2-3 TRBV10-3 TRBD2 CAISEREGDTQYF TGTGCCATCAGTGAGCGGGAGGGAGATACGCAGTATTTT
NA TRBJ2-5 TRBV15 NA CATSTRLGVRTQYF TGTGCCACCAGCACACGTCTTGGTGTAAGGACCCAGTACTTC
once TRBJ2-5 TRBV5-4 TRBD1 CASSQGQVETQYF TGTGCCAGCAGCCAGGGACAGGTGGAGACCCAGTACTTC
NA TRBJ2-6 TRBV28 TRBD1 CASSPPTGLPGANVLTF TGTGCCAGCAGTCCCCCGACAGGGCTCCCTGGGGCCAACGTCCTGACTTTC
NA TRBJ2-2 TRBV5-1 TRBD1 CASKPGQGTGELFF TGCGCCAGCAAGCCGGGACAGGGGACCGGGGAGCTGTTTTTT
NA TRBJ1-5 TRBV7-9 NA CASRGDNQPQHF TGTGCCAGCAGAGGGGACAATCAGCCCCAGCATTTT
NA TRBJ2-7 TRBV10-3 TRBD2 CAIRNLAGAGEQYF TGTGCCATCAGGAATTTAGCGGGAGCGGGAGAGCAGTACTTC
NA TRBJ2-4 TRBV6-1 NA CASRGVRRGANIQYF TGTGCCAGCCGAGGGGTCAGGAGAGGGGCAAACATTCAGTACTTC
NA TRBJ2-3 TRBV7-9 NA CASRSEASTDTQYF TGTGCCAGCAGATCAGAGGCTAGCACAGATACGCAGTATTTT
NA TRBJ2-7 TRBV28 TRBD1 CASTIQGADEQYF TGTGCCAGCACTATACAGGGGGCGGACGAGCAGTACTTC
NA TRBJ1-6 TRBV6-1 NA CATPPDSSYNSPLHF TGTGCCACCCCCCCTGACAGCTCCTATAATTCACCCCTCCACTTT
NA TRBJ2-7 TRBV5-4 NA CASSFSVYEQYF TGTGCCAGCAGCTTCTCCGTCTACGAGCAGTACTTC
NA TRBJ1-1 TRBV28 NA CASSPTLQGTEAFF TGTGCCAGCAGTCCCACTCTACAGGGAACTGAAGCTTTCTTT
NA TRBJ2-3 TRBV5-4 TRBD1 CASSGALTGETDTQYF TGTGCCAGCAGCGGGGCTCTGACAGGGGAGACAGATACGCAGTATTTT
NA TRBJ1-1 TRBV28 TRBD1 CASSLGQGNTEAFF TGTGCCAGCAGTTTGGGACAGGGGAACACTGAAGCTTTCTTT
NA TRBJ2-7 TRBV28 TRBD2 CASSYFGREQYF TGTGCCAGCAGCTATTTCGGGAGGGAGCAGTACTTC
once TRBJ2-6 TRBV9 TRBD1 CASSVGGQGAGANVLTF TGTGCCAGCAGCGTAGGGGGACAGGGGGCTGGGGCCAACGTCCTGACTTTC
few TRBJ1-3 TRBV7-9 TRBD1 CASSESLDRGDGNTIYF TGTGCCAGCAGCGAATCCTTGGACAGGGGCGATGGAAACACCATATATTTT
NA TRBJ1-6 TRBV19 NA CASSGGGSNSPLHF TGTGCCAGTAGTGGGGGGGGGAGTAATTCACCCCTCCACTTT
NA TRBJ1-1 TRBV6-5 NA CASSPSPGYAFF TGTGCCAGCAGTCCCTCCCCAGGGTACGCTTTCTTT
once TRBJ2-5 TRBV30 NA CAWTIPAGQTQYF TGTGCCTGGACCATCCCGGCAGGGCAGACCCAGTACTTC
NA TRBJ2-7 TRBV15 NA CATSRDRVTGEQYF TGTGCCACCAGCAGAGATCGGGTCACGGGCGAGCAGTACTTC
NA TRBJ2-5 TRBV6-1 TRBD2 CASSEAPSGGAGETQYF TGTGCCAGCAGTGAAGCTCCTAGCGGGGGGGCCGGAGAGACCCAGTACTTC
NA TRBJ2-3 TRBV11-2 NA CASSSSDTQYF TGTGCCAGCAGCTCCTCAGATACGCAGTATTTT
once TRBJ2-1 TRBV6-5 TRBD1 CASSWDRGGNEQFF TGTGCCAGCAGTTGGGACAGGGGCGGCAATGAGCAGTTCTTC
NA TRBJ2-3 TRBV10-3 TRBD2 CAIRSEGGRGLAGASTDTQYF TGTGCCATCAGGTCCGAGGGGGGACGGGGACTAGCGGGAGCTAGCACAGATACGCAGTATTTT
NA TRBJ1-4 TRBV6-7 NA CASSCGPQVFGEKLFF TGTGCCAGCAGTTGCGGGCCACAGGTCTTCGGTGAAAAACTGTTTTTT
NA TRBJ2-2 TRBV30 NA CAWSLGAGLAGELFF TGTGCCTGGAGTCTAGGAGCAGGGCTGGCCGGGGAGCTGTTTTTT
NA TRBJ2-3 TRBV6-5 NA CASSLFAGLDTQYF TGTGCCAGCAGTCTGTTCGCGGGGCTGGATACGCAGTATTTT
NA TRBJ2-7 TRBV19 NA CASSRTGTPSNEQYF TGTGCCAGTAGTAGAACCGGGACGCCTTCCAACGAGCAGTACTTC
NA TRBJ2-3 TRBV5-1 NA CASFISPGHGTDTQYF TGCGCCAGCTTTATTTCCCCGGGGCATGGCACAGATACGCAGTATTTT
NA TRBJ2-7 TRBV25-1 NA CASKEDDGSYEQYF TGTGCCAGCAAAGAAGACGACGGTTCCTACGAGCAGTACTTC
few TRBJ2-1 TRBV2 TRBD2 CASSDTSGRERLVNEQFF TGTGCCAGCAGTGATACTAGCGGGAGGGAAAGATTGGTAAATGAGCAGTTCTTC
few TRBJ2-1 TRBV5-4 TRBD2 CASRPGTSGRAEEQFF TGTGCCAGCAGACCGGGGACTAGCGGGAGGGCCGAGGAGCAGTTCTTC